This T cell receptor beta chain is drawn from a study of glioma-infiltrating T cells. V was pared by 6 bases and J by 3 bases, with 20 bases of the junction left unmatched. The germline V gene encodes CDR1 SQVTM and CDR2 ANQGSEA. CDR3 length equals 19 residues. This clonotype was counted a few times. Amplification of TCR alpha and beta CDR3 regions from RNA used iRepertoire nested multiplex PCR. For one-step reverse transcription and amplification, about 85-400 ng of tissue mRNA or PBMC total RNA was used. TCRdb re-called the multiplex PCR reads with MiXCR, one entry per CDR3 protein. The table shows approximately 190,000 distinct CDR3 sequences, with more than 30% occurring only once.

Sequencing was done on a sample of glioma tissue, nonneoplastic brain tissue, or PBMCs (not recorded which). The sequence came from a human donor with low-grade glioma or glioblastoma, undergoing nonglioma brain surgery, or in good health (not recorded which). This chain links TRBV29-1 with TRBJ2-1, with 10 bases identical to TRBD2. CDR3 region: CSVPSEVLAGARGYNEQFF. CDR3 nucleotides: TGCAGCGTCCCCTCAGAGGTCCTAGCGGGGGCACGAGGCTACAATGAGCAGTTCTTC.